This T cell receptor (beta chain) appears in the sequencing data of a study of shared clonotypes between healthy human individuals. Study-level findings and limits: Naive subsets, compared against memory subsets, generally had larger estimated richness values. Donor scarcity curtailed the genetic and exposure-history diversity represented herein.

This CDR3 is 17 amino acids long. Germline assignment: CDR1 MGHRA and CDR2 YSYEKL. J gave up 5 bases and V 5 bases, and 12 bases lay outside the gene matches. The method was immunoSEQ multiplex PCR; TCRdb's version includes in-frame clones alone and lacks a portion of them. Altogether approximately 1,000,000 clones are present, about four fifths being singletons, with the ten largest covering about 0.52%. Points on this clone: Its matching antigen is unknown.

Sequenced material: memory CD4+ T cells from PBMCs. Subset here: CD45RA-negative fraction. The chain employs TRBV4-1 and TRBJ2-1; the match to TRBD2 covers 10 bases. This clonotype originated in a man aged 18 to 30 in good health. Some clones in this sample may be carry-over from other donors' samples. The CDR3 nucleotides are TGCGCCAGCAGCACCCAGTGGACTAGCGGAAGGAACAATGAGCAGTTCTTC. Protein product: CASSTQWTSGRNNEQFF.